These 20 T cell receptor beta chains share one sample of origin, sequenced in a study of vaccination effects on CD4 cells after COVID-19. Cultured cells yielded isolated CD4+ T cells after more than nine days. Assay used: immunoSEQ multiplex PCR; TCRdb lists only in-frame clones, some missing. Found here are some 27,000 clones, approximately 60% of them singletons; the top ten hold approximately 9.8%. Their recognized antigens are unknown. The sequenced sample was CD4+ T cells from PBMCs cultured without peptide, obtained before COVID-19 vaccination. The receptor source for this set is a human donor who received a COVID-19 vaccine.

The chain employs TRBV2 and TRBJ2-4; D is unclear. Germline CDR1 SNHLY, CDR2 FYNNEI. The CDR3 contains 11 residues. Deletions cut 5 bases from V and 8 bases from J, with 7 bases between. Here the CDR3 reads CASSWAYIQYF. In DNA form, the CDR3 reads TGTGCCAGCAGTTGGGCCTACATTCAGTACTTC.

This sequence joins TRBV9 and TRBJ2-3, with a possible D match to TRBD1 (6 bases). Trimming shortened V by 1 base and J by 0 bases, and 12 bases separated the two germline ends. From germline, CDR1 is SGDLS and CDR2 YYNGEE. The CDR3 runs 16 residues. DNA of the CDR3: TGTGCCAGCAGCGTATGGACAGCCCAGAGCACAGATACGCAGTATTTT. This sequence encodes CASSVWTAQSTDTQYF.

Only one count was recorded for this clone. V usage is TRBV10-3 and J usage is TRBJ2-5; 15 positions agree with TRBD2. CDR3 length: 18 residues. Per the germline V gene, CDR1 is ENHRY and CDR2 is SYGVKD. J lost 6 bases, V lost 0 bases, and 8 bases had no gene match. The CDR3: CAISESIGTSGGRKTQYF. CDR3 DNA: TGTGCCATCAGTGAGTCGATTGGGACTAGCGGGGGGAGGAAGACCCAGTACTTC.

V gene TRBV2 combines with J gene TRBJ2-5; 7 bases line up with TRBD1. CDR3 length equals 14 residues. Unmatched junction bases numbered 6, after V lost 8 bases and J lost 0 bases. The germline gives CDR1 SNHLY, CDR2 FYNNEI. The CDR3 region is CASLRDSYQETQYF. As DNA, the CDR3 is TGTGCCAGCCTCAGGGACAGTTACCAAGAGACCCAGTACTTC.

The chain has TRBV12-3 or TRBV12-4 and TRBJ2-1; 14 positions match TRBD2. This CDR3 has 13 residues. V was clipped by 3 bases and J by 12 bases; unmatched bases: 1. The CDR3 DNA sequence: TGTGCCAGCAGTTTGGGGACTAGCGGGGGGCAGTTCTTC. Its translation is CASSLGTSGGQFF.

J is TRBJ1-2 and V is TRBV7-9, with TRBD1 matching 8 bases. CDR3 size: 14 residues. V was pared by 5 bases and J by 6 bases, with 8 bases of the junction left unmatched. CDR1 and CDR2 (germline): SEHNR, FQNEAQ (reference sequence). CDR3 bases: TGTGCCAGCAGCCCCCCAGGGGGCTCTCATGGCTACACCTTC. Protein: CASSPPGGSHGYTF.

In its sample, this clone is medium-sized. V usage is TRBV6-1 and J usage is TRBJ2-1, with 7 bases aligning to TRBD2. From germline, CDR1 is MNHNS and CDR2 SASEGT. Trimming cost V 1 base and J 2 bases; bases outside gene matches: 2. The CDR3 is 15 residues long. CDR3 DNA: TGTGCCAGCAGTGAAGATGCGGGGGCCTACAATGAGCAGTTCTTC. It translates to CASSEDAGAYNEQFF.

The chain joins TRBV25-1 to TRBJ2-1, with D uncertain. The CDR3 totals 15 residues. CDR1 MGHDK and CDR2 SYGVNS come from the germline V gene. Trimming removed 2 bases at V and 8 bases at J, with 16 bases between. The CDR3, as DNA: TGTGCCAGCAGTGAAGGAGAGGACCTTGGTTATGAGCAGTTCTTC. This sequence encodes CASSEGEDLGYEQFF. Based on the CDR3 plus reference TRBV25-1 and TRBJ2-1, the full variable domain is EADIYQTPRYLVIGTGKKITLECSQTMGHDKMYWYQQDPGMELHLIHYSYGVNSTEKGDLSSESTVSRIRTEHFPLTLESARPSHTSQYLCASSEGEDLGYEQFFGPGTRLTVL.

In this sample, this clone turned up a few times. The V and J genes are TRBV19 and TRBJ1-4; the D is unclear. The CDR3 loop spans 15 amino acids. V lost 5 bases, J lost 5 bases, and 15 bases lay in between. Per germline, CDR1 LNHDA and CDR2 SQIVND (reference sequence). Written as DNA, the CDR3 is TGTGCCAGTAGTCCCGGCCCATTGGGAAATGAAAAACTGTTTTTT. It encodes CASSPGPLGNEKLFF.

This rearrangement joins TRBV7-9 to TRBJ1-6; 7 nucleotides align to TRBD1. CDR1 SEHNR and CDR2 FQNEAQ come from the germline V gene (reference sequence). This CDR3 contains 15 residues. J lost 7 bases, V lost 5 bases, and 8 bases had no gene match. DNA of the CDR3: TGTGCCAGCAGCCCGGGACAGTTAAGGAATTCACCCCTCCACTTT. This gives the protein CASSPGQLRNSPLHF.

The rearrangement joins TRBV5-1 to TRBJ1-6; D is ambiguous. The V end lost 6 bases, the J end lost 5 bases, and 12 bases lay between the germline ends. Germline values: CDR1 SGHRS, CDR2 YFSETQ. The length of the CDR3 is 14 residues. CDR3 protein: CASMPDNNNSPLHF. Written as DNA, the CDR3 is TGCGCCAGCATGCCAGACAATAATAATTCACCCCTCCACTTT.

The rearrangement uses TRBV30 and TRBJ1-6; 9 nucleotides match TRBD1. Germline V lookup: CDR1 GTSNPN, CDR2 SVGIG (reference sequence). This CDR3 region has 12 residues. V dropped 5 bases and J dropped 10; count of bases not matched to a gene: 3. The CDR3 is CAWEGQGSPLHF. DNA for the CDR3: TGTGCCTGGGAGGGACAGGGATCACCCCTCCACTTT. Variable domain in full (rest from reference TRBV30 and TRBJ1-6): SQTIHQWPATLVQPVGSPLSLECTVEGTSNPNLYWYRQAAGRGLQLLFYSVGIGQISSEVPQNLSASRPQDRQFILSSKKLLLSDSGFYLCAWEGQGSPLHFGNGTRLTVT.

This chain connects TRBV6-6 to TRBJ2-7, with 7 bases identical to TRBD1. The trim removed 5 bases at V and 4 bases at J, leaving 8 bases unmatched. The germline V gene has CDR1 MNHNY and CDR2 SVGAGI (reference sequence). The CDR3 totals 14 residues. DNA of the CDR3: TGTGCCAGCAGTCAACGACAGGGTGGGTACGAGCAGTACTTC. Protein: CASSQRQGGYEQYF.

V is TRBV10-3 and J is TRBJ2-5; possibly TRBD2 for D (5 bases). Germline V gene data show CDR1 as ENHRY and CDR2 as SYGVKD. This CDR3 comprises 14 residues. Trimming removed 7 bases at V and 3 bases at J, with 15 bases between. The CDR3 reads CAIKNDYPEETQYF. The CDR3 region has the DNA TGTGCCATCAAGAACGACTACCCGGAAGAGACCCAGTACTTC.

The CDR3 is CASSQSHVGDQPQHF. Written as DNA, the CDR3 is TGTGCCAGCAGCCAATCTCATGTTGGGGATCAGCCCCAGCATTTT. This chain uses TRBV3-1 (or the pseudogene TRBV3-2) with TRBJ1-5, with unresolved D. The CDR3 covers 15 residues. CDR1 and CDR2 (germline): LGHDT, YNNKEL (reference sequence). Trimming pared 2 bases from V and 5 bases from J, leaving 13 bases between.

This clone was seen more than once but under ten times. This sequence joins TRBV10-1 and TRBJ2-7; 8 bases are a match to TRBD1. J was trimmed by 2 bases and V by 0 bases; bases with no gene match: 6. Germline V CDR1 and CDR2: WNHNN, SYGVQD (reference sequence). CDR3 size: 16 residues. The chain's CDR3 is CASSESWTGPPYEQYF. The CDR3 coding sequence is TGCGCCAGCAGTGAGTCCTGGACAGGGCCCCCCTACGAGCAGTACTTC.

The CDR3 loop reads CASSPELSDRELFF. The CDR3 nucleotides read TGCGCCAGCAGCCCCGAGCTTAGCGACCGGGAGCTGTTTTTT. The chain joins TRBV5-1 to TRBJ2-2; tentative D call: TRBD2 (5 bases). CDR1 and CDR2 from the germline V gene are SGHRS and YFSETQ. The CDR3 is made up of 14 amino acids. Trimming stripped 4 bases from V and 9 bases from J, with 16 bases between.

V gene TRBV5-1 combines with J gene TRBJ2-1; 10 bases map to TRBD2. The V segment lost 1 base and the J segment 7 bases; nucleotides outside the gene matches: 5. Per germline, CDR1 SGHRS and CDR2 YFSETQ. This CDR3 region has 15 residues. The CDR3 nucleotides are TGCGCCAGCAGCTTGTTTTCTAGCGGGAGAAATGAGCAGTTCTTC. This translates into CASSLFSSGRNEQFF. The full variable domain, completed using reference TRBV5-1 and TRBJ2-1, is KAGVTQTPRYLIKTRGQQVTLSCSPISGHRSVSWYQQTPGQGLQFLFEYFSETQRNKGNFPGRFSGRQFSNSRSEMNVSTLELGDSALYLCASSLFSSGRNEQFFGPGTRLTVL.

This clone was counted only a few times. The rearrangement links TRBV7-8 to TRBJ2-1, with 7 positions matching TRBD2. The V segment lost 5 bases and the J segment 4 bases; nucleotides outside the gene matches: 11. This CDR3 is built from 16 residues. CDR1 is SGHVS and CDR2 is FQNEAQ in the germline V gene. This CDR3 is CASSTMSGIRYNEQFF. The CDR3 DNA reads TGTGCCAGCAGCACGATGAGCGGGATCAGGTACAATGAGCAGTTCTTC. The variable domain in full, with the rest retrieved from reference TRBV7-8 and TRBJ2-1, is GAGVSQSPRYKVAKRGQDVALRCDPISGHVSLFWYQQALGQGPEFLTYFQNEAQLDKSGLPSDRFFAERPEGSVSTLKIQRTQQEDSAVYLCASSTMSGIRYNEQFFGPGTRLTVL.

The rearrangement joins TRBV2 to TRBJ1-4; possibly TRBD1 for D (5 bases). The V gene lost 1 base and the J gene lost 5 bases, with 11 bases spanning the gap. Germline-derived CDR1 and CDR2 are SNHLY and FYNNEI. The CDR3 has 15 amino acids. The CDR3 DNA reads TGTGCCAGCAGTGAAGGAGGGGTAGAAAATGAAAAACTGTTTTTT. Translation gives CASSEGGVENEKLFF.